The clone carrying this T cell receptor beta chain was recorded at least ten times. Its antigen remains unidentified. These data come from a study of regulatory T cells in long-lasting Graves disease. Study-wide findings and caveats: Relative to newly diagnosed Graves' patients, persistent ones had lower TCR diversity. Persistent patients shared more public clonotypes (about 2,800) than newly diagnosed patients (about 1,000).

Building of the TCR beta libraries involved iRepertoire HTBI primers and Arm-PCR of CDR3 regions. TCRdb re-called the multiplex PCR reads with MiXCR, one entry per CDR3 protein. The repertoire has some 470,000 distinct CDR3 sequences, 20% to 25% of them found once; the top ten carry around 7%. Time point of the sample: persistent/refractory GD, antithyroid drugs over 5 years with positive TRAb. There was RNA extracted from PBMCs, and the TCR library was made from it. It was an endocrinology department in Xi'an, China, that provided the patients. The clonotype comes from a female donor with Graves disease. This material consisted of peripheral blood mononuclear cells (PBMCs), taken when the disease was refractory, from a patient treated with antithyroid drugs.

The chain's CDR3 is CASSPRRGRGETQYF. CDR3 DNA sequence: TGTGCCAGCAGCCCCCGGAGGGGGAGGGGAGAGACCCAGTACTTC. The genes are TRBV7-8 and TRBJ2-5, with D possibly being TRBD2 (7 bases). The V end lost 5 bases, the J end lost 4 bases, and 17 bases lay between the germline ends. This CDR3 is 15 amino acids long. Germline V gene data show CDR1 as SGHVS and CDR2 as FQNEAQ.